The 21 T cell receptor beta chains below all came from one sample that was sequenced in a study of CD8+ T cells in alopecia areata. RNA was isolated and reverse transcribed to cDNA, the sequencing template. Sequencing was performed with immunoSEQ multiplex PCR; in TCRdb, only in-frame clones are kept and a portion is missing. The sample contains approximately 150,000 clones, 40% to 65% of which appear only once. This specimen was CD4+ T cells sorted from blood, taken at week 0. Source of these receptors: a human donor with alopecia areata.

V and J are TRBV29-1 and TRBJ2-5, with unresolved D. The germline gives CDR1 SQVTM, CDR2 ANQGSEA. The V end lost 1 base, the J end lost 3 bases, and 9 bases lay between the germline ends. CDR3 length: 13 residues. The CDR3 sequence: CSVEVPGKETQYF. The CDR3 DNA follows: TGCAGCGTTGAAGTCCCCGGAAAAGAGACCCAGTACTTC.

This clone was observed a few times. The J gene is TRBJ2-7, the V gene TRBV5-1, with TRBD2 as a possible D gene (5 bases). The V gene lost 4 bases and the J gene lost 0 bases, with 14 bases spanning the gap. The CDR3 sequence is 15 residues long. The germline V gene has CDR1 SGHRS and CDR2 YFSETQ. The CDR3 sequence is CASSPFGDSSYEQYF. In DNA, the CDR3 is TGCGCCAGCAGCCCCTTCGGGGATAGCTCCTACGAGCAGTACTTC.

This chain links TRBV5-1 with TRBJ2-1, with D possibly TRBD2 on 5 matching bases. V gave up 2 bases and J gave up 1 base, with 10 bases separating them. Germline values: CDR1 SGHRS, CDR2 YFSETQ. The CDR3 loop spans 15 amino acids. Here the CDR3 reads CASSFGTGSYNEQFF. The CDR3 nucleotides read TGCGCCAGCAGCTTCGGTACGGGGTCCTACAATGAGCAGTTCTTC. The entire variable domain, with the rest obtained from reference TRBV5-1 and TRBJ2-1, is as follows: KAGVTQTPRYLIKTRGQQVTLSCSPISGHRSVSWYQQTPGQGLQFLFEYFSETQRNKGNFPGRFSGRQFSNSRSEMNVSTLELGDSALYLCASSFGTGSYNEQFFGPGTRLTVL.

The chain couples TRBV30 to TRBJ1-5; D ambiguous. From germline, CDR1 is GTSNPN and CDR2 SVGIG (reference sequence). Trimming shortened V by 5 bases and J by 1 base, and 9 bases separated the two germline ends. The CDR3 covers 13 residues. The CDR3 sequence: CAWGGQSNQPQHF. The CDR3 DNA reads TGTGCCTGGGGCGGGCAGAGCAATCAGCCCCAGCATTTT.

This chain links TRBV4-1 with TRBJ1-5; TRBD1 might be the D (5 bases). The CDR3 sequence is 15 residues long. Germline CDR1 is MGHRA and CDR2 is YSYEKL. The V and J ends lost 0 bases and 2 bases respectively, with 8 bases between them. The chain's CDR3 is CASSQDWGGNQPQHF. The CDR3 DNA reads TGCGCCAGCAGCCAAGATTGGGGGGGCAATCAGCCCCAGCATTTT.

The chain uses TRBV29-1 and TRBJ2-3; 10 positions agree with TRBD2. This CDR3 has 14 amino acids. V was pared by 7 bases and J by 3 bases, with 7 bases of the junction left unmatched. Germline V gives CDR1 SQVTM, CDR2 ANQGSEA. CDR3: CSASSGRKTDTQYF. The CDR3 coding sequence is TGCAGCGCGTCTAGCGGGAGAAAGACAGATACGCAGTATTTT.

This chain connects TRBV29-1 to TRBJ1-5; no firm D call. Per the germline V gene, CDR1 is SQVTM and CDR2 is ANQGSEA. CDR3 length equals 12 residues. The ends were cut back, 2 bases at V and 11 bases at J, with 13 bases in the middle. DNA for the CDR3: TGCAGCGTTGAAACTAATAGTTTGACCCAGCATTTT. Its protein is CSVETNSLTQHF.

The CDR3 DNA reads as TGTGCCTGGGAGGGGTTGGATACGCAGTATTTT. Protein sequence: CAWEGLDTQYF. This chain links TRBV30 with TRBJ2-3, with D tentatively TRBD1 or TRBD2 (5 bases each). This CDR3 spans 11 amino acids. Looked up from germline, CDR1 is GTSNPN and CDR2 is SVGIG (reference sequence). V was cut by 5 bases and J by 6 bases, with 9 bases left in between.

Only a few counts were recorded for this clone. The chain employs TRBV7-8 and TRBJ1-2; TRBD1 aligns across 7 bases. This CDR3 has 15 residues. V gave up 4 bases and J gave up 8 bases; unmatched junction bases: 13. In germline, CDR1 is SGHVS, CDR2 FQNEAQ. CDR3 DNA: TGTGCCAGCAGCTCTACGGGACAGACCGACCGAGGCTACACCTTC. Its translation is CASSSTGQTDRGYTF.

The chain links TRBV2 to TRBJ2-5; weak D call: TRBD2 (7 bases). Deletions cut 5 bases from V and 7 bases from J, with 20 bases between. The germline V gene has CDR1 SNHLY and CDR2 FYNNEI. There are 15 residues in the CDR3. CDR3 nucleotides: TGTGCCAGCAGTCCCGGAGGGGGTACGGGGGGGACCCAGTACTTC. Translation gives CASSPGGGTGGTQYF.

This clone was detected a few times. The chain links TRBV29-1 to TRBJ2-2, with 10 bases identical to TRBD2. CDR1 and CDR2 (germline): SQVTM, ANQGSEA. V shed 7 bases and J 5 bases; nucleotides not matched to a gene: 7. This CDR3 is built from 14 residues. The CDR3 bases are TGCAGCGCCTCTAGCGGGAGCGGGACCGGGGAGCTGTTTTTT. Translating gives CSASSGSGTGELFF.

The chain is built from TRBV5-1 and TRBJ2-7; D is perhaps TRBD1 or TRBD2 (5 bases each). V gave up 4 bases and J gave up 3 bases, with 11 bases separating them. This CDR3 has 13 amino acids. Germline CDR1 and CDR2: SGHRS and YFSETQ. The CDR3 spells CASSRDGDYEQYF. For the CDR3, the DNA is TGCGCCAGCAGCCGGGACGGAGACTACGAGCAGTACTTC. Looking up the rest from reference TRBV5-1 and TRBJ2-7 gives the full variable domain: KAGVTQTPRYLIKTRGQQVTLSCSPISGHRSVSWYQQTPGQGLQFLFEYFSETQRNKGNFPGRFSGRQFSNSRSEMNVSTLELGDSALYLCASSRDGDYEQYFGPGTRLTVT.

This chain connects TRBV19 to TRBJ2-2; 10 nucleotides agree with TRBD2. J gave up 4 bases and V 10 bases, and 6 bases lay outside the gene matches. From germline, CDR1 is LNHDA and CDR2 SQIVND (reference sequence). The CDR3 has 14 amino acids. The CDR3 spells CATSGLASTGELFF. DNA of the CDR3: TGTGCCACTTCGGGACTAGCGAGCACCGGGGAGCTGTTTTTT.

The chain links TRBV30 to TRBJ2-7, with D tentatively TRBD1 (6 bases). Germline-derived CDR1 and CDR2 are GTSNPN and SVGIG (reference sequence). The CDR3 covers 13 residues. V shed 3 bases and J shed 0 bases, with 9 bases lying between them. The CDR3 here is CAWSGDISYEQYF. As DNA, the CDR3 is TGTGCCTGGAGCGGGGACATCTCCTACGAGCAGTACTTC.

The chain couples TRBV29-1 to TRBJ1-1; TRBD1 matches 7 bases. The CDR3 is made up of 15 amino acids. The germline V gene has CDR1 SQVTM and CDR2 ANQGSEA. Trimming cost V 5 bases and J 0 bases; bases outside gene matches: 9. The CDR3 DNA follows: TGCAGCGTTACCGGGACAGCACTGATGAACACTGAAGCTTTCTTT. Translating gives CSVTGTALMNTEAFF.

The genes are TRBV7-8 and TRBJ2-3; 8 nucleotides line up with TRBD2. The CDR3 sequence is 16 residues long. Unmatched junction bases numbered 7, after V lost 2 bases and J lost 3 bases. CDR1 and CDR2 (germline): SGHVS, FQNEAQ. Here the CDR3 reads CASSLTGTRVTDTQYF. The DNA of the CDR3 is TGTGCCAGCAGCTTAACCGGGACTAGGGTAACAGATACGCAGTATTTT. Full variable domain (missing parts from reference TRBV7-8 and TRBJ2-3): GAGVSQSPRYKVAKRGQDVALRCDPISGHVSLFWYQQALGQGPEFLTYFQNEAQLDKSGLPSDRFFAERPEGSVSTLKIQRTQQEDSAVYLCASSLTGTRVTDTQYFGPGTRLTVL.

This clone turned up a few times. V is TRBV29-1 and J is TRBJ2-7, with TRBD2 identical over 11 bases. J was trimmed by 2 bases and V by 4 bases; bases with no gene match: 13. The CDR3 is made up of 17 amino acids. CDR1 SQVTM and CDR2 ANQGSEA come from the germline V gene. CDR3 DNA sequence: TGCAGCGTTGGGAGGCCTAGCGGGAGGCGAGGGCCCTACGAGCAGTACTTC. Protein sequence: CSVGRPSGRRGPYEQYF.

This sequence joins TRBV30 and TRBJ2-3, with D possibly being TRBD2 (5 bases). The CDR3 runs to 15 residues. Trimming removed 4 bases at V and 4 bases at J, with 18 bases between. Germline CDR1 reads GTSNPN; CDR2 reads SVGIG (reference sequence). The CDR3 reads CAWTPRGGSADTQYF. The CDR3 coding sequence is TGTGCCTGGACCCCCCGGGGTGGGAGCGCAGATACGCAGTATTTT.

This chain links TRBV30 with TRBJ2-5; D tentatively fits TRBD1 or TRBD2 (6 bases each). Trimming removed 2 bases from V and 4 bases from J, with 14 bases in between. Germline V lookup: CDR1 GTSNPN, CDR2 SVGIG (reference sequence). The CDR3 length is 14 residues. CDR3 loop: CAWSTGGGRETQYF. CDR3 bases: TGTGCCTGGAGTACCGGTGGGGGGCGAGAGACCCAGTACTTC.

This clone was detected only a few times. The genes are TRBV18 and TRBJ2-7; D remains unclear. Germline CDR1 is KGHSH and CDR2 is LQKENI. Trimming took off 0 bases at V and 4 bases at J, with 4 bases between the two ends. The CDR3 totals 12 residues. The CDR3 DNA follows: TGTGCCAGCTCACCACCAGGGTACGAGCAGTACTTC. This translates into CASSPPGYEQYF.

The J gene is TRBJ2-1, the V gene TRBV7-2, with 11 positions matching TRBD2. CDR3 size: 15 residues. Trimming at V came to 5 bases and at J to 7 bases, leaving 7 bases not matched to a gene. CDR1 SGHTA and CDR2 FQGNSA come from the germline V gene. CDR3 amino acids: CASSLSTSGVNEQFF. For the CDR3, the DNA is TGTGCCAGCAGCCTCTCGACTAGCGGGGTTAATGAGCAGTTCTTC.